This T cell receptor (beta chain) originates from a study of human T cells and chemical hapten exposure. TCRdb passed the RACE reads through MiXCR, listing each CDR3 protein once. The table lists about 120,000 distinct CDR3 sequences, roughly 12% of them singletons. Germline loops: CDR1 MDHEN, CDR2 SYDVKM. V was shortened by 6 bases and J by 8 bases, with 10 bases between the two germline ends. The CDR3 is 11 residues long. This clonotype was counted once. The time point denotes: patch test 1, 2 weeks after DPC sensitization. The treatment is: therapeutic diphenylcyclopropenone sensitization with weekly scalp DPC.

The V call is TRBV28, the J call TRBJ1-2, with unresolved D. This TCR derives from a woman aged 45-65 years with alopecia areata. Some clones in this sample may be carry-over from other donors' samples. The sample was whole blood, taken in connection with sensitization to the hapten diphenylcyclopropenone (DPC). This CDR3 is CASRKGGGYTF. In DNA form, the CDR3 reads TGTGCCAGCAGGAAGGGCGGGGGCTACACCTTC.